One sample yielded the 21 T cell receptor beta chains listed below, sequenced in a study of T-cell memory formation after mild COVID-19. TCRdb reanalysed the 5' RACE reads using MiXCR and keeps one entry per CDR3 protein. Of 240,000 or so distinct CDR3 sequences in the sample, over 9% are singletons; the top ten hold 22%. Sequenced sample: PBMCs or a T cell subset sorted from them (not recorded which). The receptors stem from a man in his late teens or twenties who had mild COVID-19 (a few samples of this study predate the infection). Cell type and time point are not known.

This clonotype has more than one count but fewer than ten. This rearrangement joins TRBV7-9 to TRBJ1-2, with D possibly TRBD1 on 5 matching bases. Deletions cut 3 bases from V and 6 bases from J, with 8 bases between. The CDR3 contains 12 residues. From germline, CDR1 is SEHNR and CDR2 FQNEAQ (reference sequence). The CDR3 loop reads CASSFGTDGYTF. DNA of the CDR3: TGTGCCAGCAGCTTCGGGACGGATGGCTACACCTTC. Drawing the rest from reference TRBV7-9 and TRBJ1-2, the complete variable domain is DTGVSQNPRHKITKRGQNVTFRCDPISEHNRLYWYRQTLGQGPEFLTYFQNEAQLEKSRLLSDRFSAERPKGSFSTLEIQRTEQGDSAMYLCASSFGTDGYTFGSGTRLTVV.

This clonotype showed up just a few times. The rearrangement joins TRBV20-1 to TRBJ1-6, with no clear D. CDR3 size: 12 residues. V dropped 3 bases and J dropped 10 bases, with 10 bases sitting between them. Germline V CDR1 and CDR2: DFQATT, SNEGSKA (reference sequence). In DNA, the CDR3 is TGCAGTGCTAGGACGGGCCCCTCACCCCTCCACTTT. It translates to CSARTGPSPLHF.

There are a few counts of this clonotype. The gene calls are TRBV20-1 and TRBJ1-2, with D possibly being TRBD1 (5 bases). The CDR3 covers 11 residues. V shed 6 bases and J shed 3 bases, with 8 bases lying between them. CDR1 and CDR2 from the germline V gene are DFQATT and SNEGSKA (reference sequence). The CDR3 protein is CSAAQDYGYTF. CDR3 DNA: TGCAGTGCGGCACAGGACTATGGCTACACCTTC.

In its sample, this clonotype was seen a few times. The rearrangement links TRBV7-9 to TRBJ2-2; D gene ambiguous. The length of the CDR3 is 15 residues. V lost 7 bases to trimming and J lost 0 bases, with 12 bases between them. The germline gives CDR1 SEHNR, CDR2 FQNEAQ (reference sequence). CDR3: CASIVWSANTGELFF. The CDR3 coding sequence is TGTGCCAGCATCGTCTGGTCAGCGAACACCGGGGAGCTGTTTTTT.

The table lists this clonotype with a few counts. This rearrangement joins TRBV5-1 to TRBJ1-1; D gene uncertain. V shed 6 bases and J shed 1 base, with 10 bases lying between them. The germline V gene has CDR1 SGHRS and CDR2 YFSETQ. CDR3 size: 13 residues. CDR3 sequence (DNA): TGCGCCAGCATTGGCGGGGAGAACACTGAAGCTTTCTTT. It translates to CASIGGENTEAFF. The full variable domain, with the rest looked up from reference TRBV5-1 and TRBJ1-1, is KAGVTQTPRYLIKTRGQQVTLSCSPISGHRSVSWYQQTPGQGLQFLFEYFSETQRNKGNFPGRFSGRQFSNSRSEMNVSTLELGDSALYLCASIGGENTEAFFGQGTRLTVV.

A few counts support this clonotype. The chain couples TRBV20-1 to TRBJ2-7, with 8 bases that match TRBD2. The CDR3 contains 16 residues. Germline CDR1 is DFQATT and CDR2 is SNEGSKA (reference sequence). The V and J ends lost 0 bases and 0 bases, in that order; junction bases with no gene match: 7. The CDR3 DNA follows: TGCAGTGCTAGAGACCTTTCGCGGGGGGCCTCCTACGAGCAGTACTTC. It encodes CSARDLSRGASYEQYF.

This clonotype was observed many times. The CDR3 DNA reads as TGTGCCAGCAGCTTATTAGTTGGCGGGGCGGACCGCAATGAGCAGTTCTTC. It codes for CASSLLVGGADRNEQFF. The chain couples TRBV7-2 to TRBJ2-1; D perhaps matches TRBD2 (6 bases). The CDR3 contains 17 residues. Germline values: CDR1 SGHTA, CDR2 FQGNSA. Trimming removed 2 bases at V and 6 bases at J, with 20 bases between. The whole variable domain, filled in from reference TRBV7-2 and TRBJ2-1, reads GAGVSQSPSNKVTEKGKDVELRCDPISGHTALYWYRQSLGQGLEFLIYFQGNSAPDKSGLPSDRFSAERTGGSVSTLTIQRTQQEDSAVYLCASSLLVGGADRNEQFFGPGTRLTVL.

There are a few counts of this clonotype. In nucleotides, the CDR3 is TGTGCCAGCACCCTCGGGACAGCCTCACCCCTCCACTTT. It yields the protein CASTLGTASPLHF. This chain joins TRBV27 and TRBJ1-6; 7 nucleotides align to TRBD1. The CDR3 sequence is 13 residues long. Losses at the gene ends were 7 bases for V and 10 bases for J; bases not matched to a gene: 7. Germline CDR1 reads MNHEY; CDR2 reads SMNVEV (reference sequence).

This clonotype was found a few times. V is TRBV2 and J is TRBJ1-5, with a weak D call TRBD1 (6 bases). This CDR3 is built from 13 residues. V lost 7 bases and J lost 7, with 14 bases in between. In germline, CDR1 is SNHLY, CDR2 FYNNEI. CDR3 region: CASTVRGLQPQHF. The CDR3 DNA reads as TGTGCCAGCACTGTTCGGGGGCTCCAGCCCCAGCATTTT.

The rearrangement links TRBV29-1 to TRBJ2-1, with D possibly matching TRBD1 (6 bases). Germline loops: CDR1 SQVTM, CDR2 ANQGSEA. CDR3 size: 13 residues. Trimming pared 5 bases from V and 8 bases from J, leaving 16 bases between. The CDR3 coding sequence is TGCAGCGTTTCTGGTACGCAGGGGTATGAGCAGTTCTTC. Translated: CSVSGTQGYEQFF.

This clonotype has only a few counts. The gene calls are TRBV18 and TRBJ1-1; D perhaps matches TRBD1 (6 bases). CDR3 length: 16 amino acids. Trimming stripped 3 bases from V and 2 bases from J, with 16 bases between. From germline, CDR1 is KGHSH and CDR2 LQKENI. In DNA, the CDR3 is TGTGCCAGCTCACCGCAGGAGGCAGGGGCTAACACTGAAGCTTTCTTT. Protein: CASSPQEAGANTEAFF.

This chain links TRBV27 with TRBJ1-4, with 7 bases that match TRBD1. V trimming: 5 bases; J trimming: 11 bases; junction bases outside the gene matches: 5. Germline CDR1 and CDR2: MNHEY and SMNVEV (reference sequence). CDR3 length equals 12 residues. CDR3 nucleotide sequence: TGTGCCAGCAGTGTCCGACAGGGCAAACTGTTTTTT. It yields the protein CASSVRQGKLFF.

The sample holds one count of this clonotype. The V gene is TRBV20-1, the J gene TRBJ2-4; TRBD1 aligns across 7 bases. The J segment lost 7 bases and the V segment lost 5 bases, leaving 14 bases of the junction unmatched. CDR3 length: 15 residues. Per germline, CDR1 DFQATT and CDR2 SNEGSKA (reference sequence). In DNA form, the CDR3 reads TGCAGTGCTGTGAAGCAAGAGGGGGCTAGGAACATTCAGTACTTC. This encodes CSAVKQEGARNIQYF.

In this sample, this clonotype turned up a few times. The genes are TRBV5-1 and TRBJ2-6; perhaps TRBD1 as D (8 bases). Per the germline V gene, CDR1 is SGHRS and CDR2 is YFSETQ. Between the trimmed V and J ends, which lost 0 bases and 2 bases, there was a span of 12 bases. The length of the CDR3 is 17 residues. The CDR3 reads CASSLVQGGPGANVLTF. CDR3 nucleotide sequence: TGCGCCAGCAGCTTGGTACAGGGGGGGCCTGGGGCCAACGTCCTGACTTTC.

This clonotype came up many times. The DNA for the CDR3 is TGTGCCACCAGTGAAACTGACAGGGATCCCTACAATGAGCAGTTCTTC. Its protein product is CATSETDRDPYNEQFF. The chain uses TRBV24-1 and TRBJ2-1, with TRBD1 matching over 7 bases. CDR1 is KGHDR and CDR2 is SFDVKD in the germline V gene. This CDR3 region has 16 residues. V lost 4 bases to trimming and J lost 2 bases; unmatched junction nucleotides: 7.

V and J are TRBV18 and TRBJ1-2; D is ambiguous. CDR3 length equals 13 residues. The germline V gene encodes CDR1 KGHSH and CDR2 LQKENI. V was pared by 1 base and J by 2 bases, with 5 bases between. In DNA form, the CDR3 reads TGTGCCAGCTCACCACAAGGGAACTATGGCTACACCTTC. As protein: CASSPQGNYGYTF.

The gene calls are TRBV7-9 and TRBJ2-2; D call uncertain. Germline V gene lookup returns CDR1 SEHNR and CDR2 FQNEAQ (reference sequence). The CDR3 sequence is 15 residues long. V was shortened by 1 base and J by 3 bases, with 9 bases between the two germline ends. CDR3 nucleotide sequence: TGTGCCAGCAGCTTAGGGGCAGCCCACACCGGGGAGCTGTTTTTT. Amino acids: CASSLGAAHTGELFF. Supplemented by reference TRBV7-9 and TRBJ2-2, the full variable domain reads DTGVSQNPRHKITKRGQNVTFRCDPISEHNRLYWYRQTLGQGPEFLTYFQNEAQLEKSRLLSDRFSAERPKGSFSTLEIQRTEQGDSAMYLCASSLGAAHTGELFFGEGSRLTVL.

The V and J genes are TRBV4-2 and TRBJ2-3, with a tentative D call TRBD1 (5 bases). Looked up from germline, CDR1 is LGHNA and CDR2 is YNFKEQ. The CDR3 length is 14 residues. Trimming stripped 8 bases from V and 8 bases from J, with 20 bases between. CDR3 DNA sequence: TGTGCCAGCCAGGCTTTGAAGGGGCCCGGTACGCAGTATTTT. This codes for CASQALKGPGTQYF.

This clonotype appeared a few times. The chain recombines TRBV9 with TRBJ2-2, with D uncertain. The CDR3 length is 14 residues. V lost 1 base and J 4 bases, leaving 8 bases between the germline ends. The germline V gene encodes CDR1 SGDLS and CDR2 YYNGEE. The CDR3 nucleotides read TGTGCCAGCAGCGTAAGTTCTAGCACCGGGGAGCTGTTTTTT. This codes for CASSVSSSTGELFF.

The V and J genes are TRBV12-3 or TRBV12-4 and TRBJ2-3; no reliable D call. The CDR3 is made up of 13 amino acids. The V end was cut by 11 bases, the J end by 1 base, with 13 bases between. DNA of the CDR3: TGTGCCGGCCGGGCCCCAGGCACAGATACGCAGTATTTT. Translation gives CAGRAPGTDTQYF.

This clonotype was picked up a small number of times. V is TRBV20-1 and J is TRBJ2-7, with 9 positions matching TRBD2. The length of the CDR3 is 14 residues. Germline assignment: CDR1 DFQATT and CDR2 SNEGSKA (reference sequence). With V trimmed by 1 base and J by 3 bases, 4 bases remained unmatched. This chain's CDR3 is CSARGLAGYYEQYF. CDR3 bases: TGCAGTGCTAGAGGCCTAGCGGGGTACTACGAGCAGTACTTC.